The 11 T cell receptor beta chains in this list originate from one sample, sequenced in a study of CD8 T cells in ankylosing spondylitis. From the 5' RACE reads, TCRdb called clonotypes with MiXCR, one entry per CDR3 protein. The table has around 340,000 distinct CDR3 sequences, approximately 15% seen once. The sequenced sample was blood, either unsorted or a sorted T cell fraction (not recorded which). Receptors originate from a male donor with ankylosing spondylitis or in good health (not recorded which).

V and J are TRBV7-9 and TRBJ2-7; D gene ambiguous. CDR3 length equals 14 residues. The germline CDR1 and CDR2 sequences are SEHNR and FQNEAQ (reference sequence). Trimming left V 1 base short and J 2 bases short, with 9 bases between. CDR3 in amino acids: CASSLGGAAYEQYF. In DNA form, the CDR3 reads TGTGCCAGCAGCTTAGGAGGAGCCGCCTACGAGCAGTACTTC.

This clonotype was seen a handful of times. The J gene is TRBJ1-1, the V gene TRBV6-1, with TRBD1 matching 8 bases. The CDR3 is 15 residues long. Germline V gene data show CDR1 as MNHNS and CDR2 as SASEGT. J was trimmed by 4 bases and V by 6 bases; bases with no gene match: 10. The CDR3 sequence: CASRRTSGGFTEAFF. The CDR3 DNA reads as TGTGCCAGCAGACGCACTTCAGGGGGCTTCACTGAAGCTTTCTTT.

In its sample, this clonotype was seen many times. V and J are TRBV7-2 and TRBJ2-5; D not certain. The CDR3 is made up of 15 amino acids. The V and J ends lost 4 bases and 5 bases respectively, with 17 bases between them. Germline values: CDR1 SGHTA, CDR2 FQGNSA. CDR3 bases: TGTGCCAGCAGCTCCAGACTCATACGGGCCGAGACCCAGTACTTC. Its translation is CASSSRLIRAETQYF.

In DNA form, the CDR3 reads TGTGCCACCAGTGACAACAGGGGCTCCGAGCAGTACTTC. This codes for CATSDNRGSEQYF. The chain couples TRBV24-1 to TRBJ2-7, with TRBD1 matching over 7 bases. V gave up 4 bases and J gave up 6 bases; unmatched junction bases: 5. The CDR3 totals 13 residues. The germline gives CDR1 KGHDR, CDR2 SFDVKD.

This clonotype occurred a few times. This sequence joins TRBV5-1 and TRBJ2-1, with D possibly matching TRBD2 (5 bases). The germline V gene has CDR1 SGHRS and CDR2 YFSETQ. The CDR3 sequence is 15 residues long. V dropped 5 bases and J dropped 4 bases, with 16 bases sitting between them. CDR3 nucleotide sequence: TGCGCCAGCAGTGCCCGGCGAGGCGGGTACAATGAGCAGTTCTTC. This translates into CASSARRGGYNEQFF. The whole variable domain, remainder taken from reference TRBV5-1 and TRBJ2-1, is KAGVTQTPRYLIKTRGQQVTLSCSPISGHRSVSWYQQTPGQGLQFLFEYFSETQRNKGNFPGRFSGRQFSNSRSEMNVSTLELGDSALYLCASSARRGGYNEQFFGPGTRLTVL.

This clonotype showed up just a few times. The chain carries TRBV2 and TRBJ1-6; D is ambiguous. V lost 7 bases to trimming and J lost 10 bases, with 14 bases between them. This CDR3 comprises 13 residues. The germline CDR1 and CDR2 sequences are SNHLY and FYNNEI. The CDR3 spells CASTWAGGSPLHF. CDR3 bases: TGTGCCAGCACCTGGGCCGGAGGATCACCCCTCCACTTT.

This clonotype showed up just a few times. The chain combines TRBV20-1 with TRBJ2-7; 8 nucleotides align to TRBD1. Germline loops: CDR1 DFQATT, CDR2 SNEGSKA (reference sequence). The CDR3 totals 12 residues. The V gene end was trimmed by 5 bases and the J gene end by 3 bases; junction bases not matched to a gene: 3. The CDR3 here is CSAETGVYEQYF. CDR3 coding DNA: TGCAGTGCTGAGACAGGGGTCTACGAGCAGTACTTC.

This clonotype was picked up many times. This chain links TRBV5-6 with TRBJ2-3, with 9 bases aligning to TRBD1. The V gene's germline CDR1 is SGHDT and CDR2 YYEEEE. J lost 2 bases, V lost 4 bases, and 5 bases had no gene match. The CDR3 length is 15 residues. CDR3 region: CASSPGTGTTDTQYF. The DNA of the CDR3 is TGTGCCAGCAGCCCCGGGACAGGGACCACAGATACGCAGTATTTT.

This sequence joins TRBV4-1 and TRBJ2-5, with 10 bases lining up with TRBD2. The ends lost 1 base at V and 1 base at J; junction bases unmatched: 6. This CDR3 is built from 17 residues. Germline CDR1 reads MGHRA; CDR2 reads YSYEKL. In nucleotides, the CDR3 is TGCGCCAGCAGCCAAGTTCCTAGCGGGGGACTCCAAGAGACCCAGTACTTC. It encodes CASSQVPSGGLQETQYF.

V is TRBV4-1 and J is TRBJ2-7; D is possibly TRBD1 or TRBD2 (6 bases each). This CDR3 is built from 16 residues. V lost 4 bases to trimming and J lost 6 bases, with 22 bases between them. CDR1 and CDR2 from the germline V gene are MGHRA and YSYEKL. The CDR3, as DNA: TGCGCCAGCAGCCCTCTAAGACGGGCATGGGGGGCCGAGCAGTACTTC. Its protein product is CASSPLRRAWGAEQYF.

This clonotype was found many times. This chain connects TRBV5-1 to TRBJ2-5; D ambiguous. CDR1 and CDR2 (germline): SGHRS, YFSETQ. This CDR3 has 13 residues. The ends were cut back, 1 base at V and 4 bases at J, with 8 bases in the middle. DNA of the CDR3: TGCGCCAGCAGCTTGAAACAGAGAGAGACCCAGTACTTC. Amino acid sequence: CASSLKQRETQYF.